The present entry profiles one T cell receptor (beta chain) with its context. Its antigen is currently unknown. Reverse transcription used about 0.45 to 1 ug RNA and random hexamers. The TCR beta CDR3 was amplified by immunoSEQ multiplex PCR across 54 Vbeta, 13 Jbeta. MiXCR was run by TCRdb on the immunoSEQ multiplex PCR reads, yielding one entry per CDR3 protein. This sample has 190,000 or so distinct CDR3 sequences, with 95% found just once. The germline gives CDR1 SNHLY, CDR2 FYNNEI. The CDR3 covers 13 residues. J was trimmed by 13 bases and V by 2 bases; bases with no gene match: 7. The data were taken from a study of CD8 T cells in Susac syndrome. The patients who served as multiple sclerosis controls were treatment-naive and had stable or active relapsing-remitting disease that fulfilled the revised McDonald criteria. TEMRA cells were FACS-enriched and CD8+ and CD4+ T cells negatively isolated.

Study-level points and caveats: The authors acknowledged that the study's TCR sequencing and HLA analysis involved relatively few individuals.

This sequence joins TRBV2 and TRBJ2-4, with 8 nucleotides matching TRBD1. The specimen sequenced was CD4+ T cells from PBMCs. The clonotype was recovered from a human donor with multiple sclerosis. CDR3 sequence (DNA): TGTGCCAGCAGTGAACAGAGGACAGGGCAACAGTACTTC. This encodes CASSEQRTGQQYF. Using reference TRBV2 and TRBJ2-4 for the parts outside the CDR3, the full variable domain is EPEVTQTPSHQVTQMGQEVILRCVPISNHLYFYWYRQILGQKVEFLVSFYNNEISEKSEIFDDQFSVERPDGSNFTLKIRSTKLEDSAMYFCASSEQRTGQQYFGAGTRLSVL.